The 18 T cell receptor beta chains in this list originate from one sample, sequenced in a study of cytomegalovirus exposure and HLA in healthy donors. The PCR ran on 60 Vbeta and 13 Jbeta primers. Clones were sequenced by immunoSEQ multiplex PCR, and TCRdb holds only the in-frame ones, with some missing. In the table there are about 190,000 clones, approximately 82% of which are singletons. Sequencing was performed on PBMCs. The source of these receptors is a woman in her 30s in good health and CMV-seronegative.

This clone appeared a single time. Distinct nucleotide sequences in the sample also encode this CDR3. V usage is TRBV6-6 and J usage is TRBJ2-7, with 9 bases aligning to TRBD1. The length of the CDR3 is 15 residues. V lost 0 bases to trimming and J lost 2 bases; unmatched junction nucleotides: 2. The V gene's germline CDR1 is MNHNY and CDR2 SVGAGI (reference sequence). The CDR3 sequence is CASSYSGTGTYEQYF. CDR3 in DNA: TGTGCCAGCAGTTACTCCGGGACAGGGACCTACGAGCAGTACTTC.

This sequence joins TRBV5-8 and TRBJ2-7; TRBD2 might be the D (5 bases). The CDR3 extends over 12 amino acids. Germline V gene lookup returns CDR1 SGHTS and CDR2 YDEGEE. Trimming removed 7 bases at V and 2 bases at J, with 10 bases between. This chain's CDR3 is CASAGLAYEQYF. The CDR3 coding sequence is TGTGCCAGCGCCGGACTGGCCTACGAGCAGTACTTC.

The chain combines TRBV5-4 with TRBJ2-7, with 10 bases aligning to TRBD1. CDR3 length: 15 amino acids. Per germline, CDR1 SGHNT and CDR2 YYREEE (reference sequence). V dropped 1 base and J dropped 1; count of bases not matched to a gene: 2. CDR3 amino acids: CASSLRGQGSYEQYF. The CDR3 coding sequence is TGTGCCAGCAGCTTGAGGGGACAGGGGTCCTACGAGCAGTACTTC.

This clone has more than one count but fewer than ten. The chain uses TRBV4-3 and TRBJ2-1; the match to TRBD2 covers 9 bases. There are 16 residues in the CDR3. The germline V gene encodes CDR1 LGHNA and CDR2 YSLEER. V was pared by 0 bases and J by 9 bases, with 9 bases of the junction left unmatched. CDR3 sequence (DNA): TGCGCCAGCAGCCAAGATTGGGCTAGCGGGGCCTCTGAGCAGTTCTTC. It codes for CASSQDWASGASEQFF.

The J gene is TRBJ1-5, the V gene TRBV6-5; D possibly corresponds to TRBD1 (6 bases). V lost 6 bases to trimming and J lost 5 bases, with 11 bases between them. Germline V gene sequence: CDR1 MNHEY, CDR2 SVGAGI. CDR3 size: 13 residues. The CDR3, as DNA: TGTGCCAGCAGCCGTGACAGGTATCAGCCCCAGCATTTT. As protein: CASSRDRYQPQHF.

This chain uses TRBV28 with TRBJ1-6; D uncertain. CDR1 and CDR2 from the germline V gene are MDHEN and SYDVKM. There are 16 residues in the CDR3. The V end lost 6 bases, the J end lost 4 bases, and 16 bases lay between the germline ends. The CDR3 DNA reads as TGTGCCAGCAGACCGCCCAACTATCTATATAATTCACCCCTCCACTTT. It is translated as CASRPPNYLYNSPLHF.

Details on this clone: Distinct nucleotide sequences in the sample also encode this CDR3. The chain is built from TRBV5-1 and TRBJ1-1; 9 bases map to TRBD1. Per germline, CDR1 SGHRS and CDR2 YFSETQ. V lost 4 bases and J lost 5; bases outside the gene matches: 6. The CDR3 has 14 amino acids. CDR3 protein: CASSPTGGRTEAFF. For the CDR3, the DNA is TGCGCCAGCAGCCCTACAGGGGGCCGGACTGAAGCTTTCTTT.

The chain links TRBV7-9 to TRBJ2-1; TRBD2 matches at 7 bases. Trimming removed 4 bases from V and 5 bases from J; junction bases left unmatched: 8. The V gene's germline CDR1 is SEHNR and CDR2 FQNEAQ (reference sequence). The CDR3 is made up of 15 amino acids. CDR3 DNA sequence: TGTGCCAGCAGCTGGCTAGCGGTAGACCACAATGAGCAGTTCTTC. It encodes CASSWLAVDHNEQFF.

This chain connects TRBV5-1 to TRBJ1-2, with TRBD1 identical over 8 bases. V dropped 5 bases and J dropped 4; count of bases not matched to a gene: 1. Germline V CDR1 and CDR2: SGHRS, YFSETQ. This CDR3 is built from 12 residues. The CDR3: CASRDRAYGYTF. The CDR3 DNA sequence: TGCGCCAGCAGGGACAGGGCCTATGGCTACACCTTC. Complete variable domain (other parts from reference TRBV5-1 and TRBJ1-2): KAGVTQTPRYLIKTRGQQVTLSCSPISGHRSVSWYQQTPGQGLQFLFEYFSETQRNKGNFPGRFSGRQFSNSRSEMNVSTLELGDSALYLCASRDRAYGYTFGSGTRLTVV.

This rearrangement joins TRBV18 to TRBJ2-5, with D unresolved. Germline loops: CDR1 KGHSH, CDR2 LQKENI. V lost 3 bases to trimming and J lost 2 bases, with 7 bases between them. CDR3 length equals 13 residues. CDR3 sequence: CASSPEVQETQYF. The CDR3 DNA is TGTGCCAGCTCACCCGAGGTTCAAGAGACCCAGTACTTC.

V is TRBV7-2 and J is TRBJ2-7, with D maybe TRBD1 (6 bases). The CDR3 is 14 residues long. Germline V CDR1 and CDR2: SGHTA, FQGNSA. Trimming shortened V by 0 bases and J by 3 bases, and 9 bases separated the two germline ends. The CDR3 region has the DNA TGTGCCAGCAGCTTAGCCTGGACAGACTACGAGCAGTACTTC. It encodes CASSLAWTDYEQYF.

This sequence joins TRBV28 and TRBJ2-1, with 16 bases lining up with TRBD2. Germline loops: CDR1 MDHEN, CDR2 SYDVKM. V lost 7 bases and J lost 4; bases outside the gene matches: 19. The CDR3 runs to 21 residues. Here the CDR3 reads CASMVPGTSGRVKGVYNEQFF. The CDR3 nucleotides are TGTGCCAGCATGGTGCCCGGGACTAGCGGGAGGGTTAAAGGGGTTTACAATGAGCAGTTCTTC.

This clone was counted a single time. CDR3 bases: TGTGCCAGCAGCCCCAGCTCTGGAAACACCATATATTTT. This codes for CASSPSSGNTIYF. J is TRBJ1-3 and V is TRBV7-7; D is uncertain. Looked up from germline, CDR1 is SSHAT and CDR2 is FNYEAQ (reference sequence). V was pared by 5 bases and J by 0 bases, with 5 bases between. CDR3 length: 13 amino acids.

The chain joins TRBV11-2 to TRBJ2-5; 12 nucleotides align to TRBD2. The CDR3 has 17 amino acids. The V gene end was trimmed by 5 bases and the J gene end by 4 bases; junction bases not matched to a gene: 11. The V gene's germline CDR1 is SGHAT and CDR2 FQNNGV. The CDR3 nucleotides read TGTGCCAGCAGCCCCGGCCTAGCGGGGGGGCCTTCAGAGACCCAGTACTTC. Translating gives CASSPGLAGGPSETQYF.

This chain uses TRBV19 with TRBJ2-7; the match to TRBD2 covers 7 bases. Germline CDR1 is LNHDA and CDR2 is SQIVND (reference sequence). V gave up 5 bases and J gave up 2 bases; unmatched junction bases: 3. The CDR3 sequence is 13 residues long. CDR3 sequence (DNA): TGTGCCAGTAGTGCCGGGACTACCTACGAGCAGTACTTC. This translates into CASSAGTTYEQYF.

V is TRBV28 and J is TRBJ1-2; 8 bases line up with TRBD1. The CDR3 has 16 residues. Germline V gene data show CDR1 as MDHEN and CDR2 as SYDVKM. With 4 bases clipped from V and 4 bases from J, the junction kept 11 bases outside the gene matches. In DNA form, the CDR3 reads TGTGCCAGCAGTTCTGCCAGGGGGCGTCAGATCTATGGCTACACCTTC. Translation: CASSSARGRQIYGYTF.

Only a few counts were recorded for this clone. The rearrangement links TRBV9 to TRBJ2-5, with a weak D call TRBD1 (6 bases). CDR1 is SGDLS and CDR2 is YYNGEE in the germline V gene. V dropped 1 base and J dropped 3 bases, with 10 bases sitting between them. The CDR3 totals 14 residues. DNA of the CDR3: TGTGCCAGCAGCGTACCGAACAGGGAAGAGACCCAGTACTTC. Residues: CASSVPNREETQYF.

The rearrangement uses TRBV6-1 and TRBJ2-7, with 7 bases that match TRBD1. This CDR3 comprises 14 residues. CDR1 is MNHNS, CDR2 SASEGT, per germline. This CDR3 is CAGGYRGNSYEQYF. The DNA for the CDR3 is TGTGCTGGAGGATACAGGGGAAACTCCTACGAGCAGTACTTC.